These 8 T cell receptor beta chains were all obtained from the same sample, sequenced in a study of blood T cell repertoires in COVID-19 (dated by TCRdb to 2019 to 2021). Libraries were built with the immunoSEQ multiplex PCR assay. Here the immuneACCESS table is served through TCRdb, limited to in-frame sequences with V and J called. Missing clones are a known gap in these copies; in checked studies unresolved V genes cover under half, and the rest lacks a known reason. A total of under 300,000 clones appear in this sample, 80% to 95% of them only once. The ten top clones hold roughly 0.8% of the sample. The source material was peripheral blood. Source of these receptors: a man aged 25 to 40 with COVID-19, enrolled during active disease.

The rearrangement joins TRBV6-4 to TRBJ1-2, with TRBD1 matching over 7 bases. CDR3 length: 13 residues. V shed 5 bases, J shed 7 bases, and the junction held 7 bases outside the gene matches. CDR1 is MRHNA and CDR2 is SNTAGT in the germline V gene. This CDR3 is CASSQTGLGGYTF. In DNA, the CDR3 is TGTGCCAGCAGTCAGACAGGGTTGGGTGGCTACACCTTC.

The rearrangement joins TRBV21-1 to TRBJ2-7; no DNA check was done on the table's D call, TRBD2. TRBV21-1 represents a pseudogene. The CDR3 covers 15 residues. CDR3 sequence reads: CASSINIAPSYEQYF. In nucleotides, the CDR3 is TGTGCCAGCAGCATCAATATAGCCCCATCCTACGAGCAGTACTTC.

The chain combines TRBV6-4 with TRBJ2-7, with 7 positions matching TRBD1. This CDR3 has 13 residues. CDR1 and CDR2 from the germline V gene are MRHNA and SNTAGT. Trimming at V came to 9 bases and at J to 2 bases, leaving 7 bases not matched to a gene. This chain's CDR3 is CARTQGIPYEQYF. CDR3 DNA: TGTGCCAGAACACAGGGGATCCCCTACGAGCAGTACTTC.

As DNA, the CDR3 is TGTGCCAGCCTTCTAGCGGGGGGGCTTAACGAGCAGTACTTC. Residues: CASLLAGGLNEQYF. The V call is TRBV11-2, the J call TRBJ2-7; TRBD2 matches at 12 bases. The CDR3 totals 14 residues. With V trimmed by 8 bases and J by 5 bases, 7 bases remained unmatched. Germline CDR1 SGHAT, CDR2 FQNNGV.

The chain employs TRBV18 and TRBJ1-5; 9 bases fit TRBD1. CDR1 and CDR2 from the germline V gene are KGHSH and LQKENI. The CDR3 covers 16 residues. V was clipped by 6 bases and J by 3 bases; unmatched bases: 9. As DNA, the CDR3 is TGTGCCAGCTCCTACTCTGGGACAGGGAACAATCAGCCCCAGCATTTT. Its protein product is CASSYSGTGNNQPQHF. Variable domain in full (rest from reference TRBV18 and TRBJ1-5): NAGVMQNPRHLVRRRGQEARLRCSPMKGHSHVYWYRQLPEEGLKFMVYLQKENIIDESGMPKERFSAEFPKEGPSILRIQQVVRGDSAAYFCASSYSGTGNNQPQHFGDGTRLSIL.

The rearrangement uses TRBV2 and TRBJ1-3; D call uncertain. Germline CDR1 SNHLY, CDR2 FYNNEI. The CDR3 is 15 amino acids. Trimming pared 4 bases from V and 0 bases from J, leaving 10 bases between. Written as DNA, the CDR3 is TGTGCCAGCAGTGCGGAGGGCCTCTCTGGAAACACCATATATTTT. Translation gives CASSAEGLSGNTIYF.

This clone was seen only once. This rearrangement joins TRBV10-3 to TRBJ1-2; D unclear. With 6 bases removed from V and 4 bases from J, the gap between germline ends came to 6 bases. Germline V gene sequence: CDR1 ENHRY, CDR2 SYGVKD. The CDR3 covers 11 residues. Here the CDR3 DNA reads TGTGCCATCAGGGTCGGCTATGGCTACACCTTC. Its translation is CAIRVGYGYTF.

In its sample, this clone was seen once. The chain couples TRBV11-2 to TRBJ1-5; D perhaps matches TRBD1 (5 bases). The CDR3 length is 15 residues. Looked up from germline, CDR1 is SGHAT and CDR2 is FQNNGV. The V end lost 1 base, the J end lost 2 bases, and 9 bases lay between the germline ends. CDR3 amino acids: CASSLAGKRNQPQHF. In DNA, the CDR3 is TGTGCCAGCAGCTTAGCAGGGAAGCGCAATCAGCCCCAGCATTTT.